This entry lists 29 T cell receptor beta chains sequenced from one sample in a study of regulatory T cells in long-lasting Graves disease. Time point given: newly diagnosed GD, antithyroid drugs for less than 3 months. Scientists built the TCR library using RNA that was extracted from PBMCs. CDR3 regions were amplified by Arm-PCR using iRepertoire HTBI primers to build TCR beta libraries. Via MiXCR, TCRdb re-called the multiplex PCR reads, giving one row per CDR3 protein. The table shows 390,000 or so distinct CDR3 sequences, with 12% occurring only once. The same sample was also studied in work on T cells in Graves' hyperthyroidism and ophthalmopathy.

This material consisted of peripheral blood mononuclear cells (PBMCs), taken at new diagnosis, from a patient treated with antithyroid drugs. These receptors were taken from a woman aged 18-29 years with Graves disease.

This clonotype has a count of ten or more. This chain connects TRBV29-1 to TRBJ2-1; TRBD2 matches 9 bases. Germline loops: CDR1 SQVTM, CDR2 ANQGSEA. This CDR3 spans 14 amino acids. V gave up 2 bases and J gave up 7 bases; unmatched junction bases: 6. CDR3 bases: TGCAGCGTTGAATTTGCGGGAGGGGGGAATGAGCAGTTCTTC. Translated, it gives CSVEFAGGGNEQFF.

This clonotype was counted many times. The CDR3 region has the DNA TGTGCCAGCAGCTTAAGAAGATCAAACTATGGCTACACCTTC. Amino acid sequence: CASSLRRSNYGYTF. The chain uses TRBV12-3 or TRBV12-4 and TRBJ1-2; D not certain. The CDR3 has 14 amino acids. Trimming stripped 6 bases from V and 2 bases from J, with 13 bases between.

The V gene is TRBV27, the J gene TRBJ2-2, with D possibly being TRBD1 (5 bases). The CDR3 totals 13 residues. Germline V gives CDR1 MNHEY, CDR2 SMNVEV (reference sequence). Trimming took 2 bases from V and 13 from J, leaving 14 bases between them. In nucleotides, the CDR3 is TGTGCCAGCAGTTTACGGGTCCAGGGTAGGCTGTTTTTT. This translates into CASSLRVQGRLFF.

This clonotype was recorded many times. The chain has TRBV20-1 and TRBJ2-5; D possibly uses TRBD1 or TRBD2 (6 bases each). V was clipped by 4 bases and J by 5 bases, with 14 bases between them. The germline gives CDR1 DFQATT, CDR2 SNEGSKA (reference sequence). The length of the CDR3 is 13 residues. DNA of the CDR3: TGCAGTGCTAAGGGGGGACGCGATGAGACCCAGTACTTC. Amino acids: CSAKGGRDETQYF.

There are many counts of this clonotype. This sequence joins TRBV7-3 and TRBJ2-3; D call uncertain. V dropped 1 base and J dropped 4 bases, with 12 bases sitting between them. The CDR3 covers 15 residues. Germline V gives CDR1 SGHTA, CDR2 FQGTGA. CDR3 in amino acids: CASSLSNTRADTQYF. The CDR3 nucleotides are TGTGCCAGCAGCTTAAGCAACACGCGCGCAGATACGCAGTATTTT.

At least ten counts were recorded for this clonotype. The chain joins TRBV27 to TRBJ2-3; D remains ambiguous. The germline CDR1 and CDR2 sequences are MNHEY and SMNVEV (reference sequence). V was trimmed by 6 bases and J by 4 bases, leaving 8 bases between them. This CDR3 is 12 amino acids long. CDR3 sequence (DNA): TGTGCCAGCAGCCGGACCCCAGATACGCAGTATTTT. Amino acids: CASSRTPDTQYF.

With respect to this clonotype: This sequence may be a read error, since a much larger clone differs from it by one base. This chain links TRBV7-8 with TRBJ2-5; D uncertain. V dropped 5 bases and J dropped 11 bases, with 15 bases sitting between them. Germline CDR1 reads SGHVS; CDR2 reads FQNEAQ. The CDR3 consists of 12 residues. The CDR3 sequence: CASSDTYNEQYF. CDR3 coding DNA: TGTGCCAGCAGCGACACATACAATGAGCAGTACTTC. Based on the CDR3 plus reference TRBV7-8 and TRBJ2-5, the full variable domain is GAGVSQSPRYKVAKRGQDVALRCDPISGHVSLFWYQQALGQGPEFLTYFQNEAQLDKSGLPSDRFFAERPEGSVSTLKIQRTQQEDSAVYLCASSDTYNEQYFGPGTRLLVL.

This clonotype has ten or more counts. V and J are TRBV11-1 and TRBJ2-1; no clear D gene. V was trimmed by 3 bases and J by 2 bases, leaving 8 bases between them. Germline lookup yields CDR1 SGHAT and CDR2 FQDESV (reference sequence). The CDR3 has 14 residues. CDR3 residues: CASSFPDTYNEQFF. Here the CDR3 DNA reads TGTGCCAGCAGCTTCCCCGACACCTACAATGAGCAGTTCTTC.

This clonotype was seen repeatedly, ten times or more. The chain employs TRBV7-2 and TRBJ2-7, with a possible D match to TRBD1 (7 bases). Per the germline V gene, CDR1 is SGHTA and CDR2 is FQGNSA. This CDR3 contains 14 residues. Deletions cut 7 bases from V and 5 bases from J, with 18 bases between. Here the CDR3 DNA reads TGTGCCAGCAACCTCGACAGGGAGGAAAACGAGCAGTACTTC. Amino acid sequence: CASNLDREENEQYF.

This clonotype was found a few times. A read error may account for a junction end that differs from germline. The genes are TRBV5-4 and TRBJ2-7; tentatively, D is TRBD1 or TRBD2 (5 bases each). The J call is in doubt because the DNA end fits TRBJ2-5 better. The CDR3 consists of 17 residues. Germline V gene sequence: CDR1 SGHNT, CDR2 YYREEE (reference sequence). CDR3 DNA: TGTGCCAGCAGATTGGGGCCGTTCCCGGGACGACAAGAGACCCAGTACTTC. This codes for CASRLGPFPGRQETQYF.

The rearrangement uses TRBV7-6 and TRBJ1-4; 8 bases line up with TRBD1. Germline V CDR1 and CDR2: SGHVS, FNYEAQ. Trimming took 6 bases from V and 6 from J; bases not matched to a gene: 9. The CDR3 is made up of 15 amino acids. The CDR3 loop reads CASSYDRGRYEKLFF. CDR3 DNA: TGTGCCAGCAGTTACGACAGGGGTCGATATGAAAAACTGTTTTTT.

Ten or more counts support this clonotype. A read error may account for a junction end that differs from germline. The rearrangement joins TRBV7-3 to TRBJ2-1, with 15 bases aligning to TRBD2. CDR3 length equals 17 residues. From germline, CDR1 is SGHTA and CDR2 FQGTGA. The CDR3 here is CASSLTGGLAGGNEQFF. CDR3 bases: TGTGCCAGCAGCCTAACCGGGGGACTAGCGGGGGGTAATGAGCAGTTCTTC.

At least ten counts were recorded for this clonotype. The CDR3 bases are TGTGCCTGGAAGGCGTACGACAATGAGCAGTTCTTC. This gives the protein CAWKAYDNEQFF. This chain joins TRBV30 and TRBJ2-1; D gene unclear. The CDR3 totals 12 residues. Trimming shortened V by 4 bases and J by 5 bases, and 9 bases separated the two germline ends. Germline V gives CDR1 GTSNPN, CDR2 SVGIG (reference sequence).

This clonotype was counted only a few times. The chain recombines TRBV28 with TRBJ2-5; D remains unclear. The germline gives CDR1 MDHEN, CDR2 SYDVKM. The CDR3 loop spans 15 amino acids. With 3 bases removed from V and 0 bases from J, the gap between germline ends came to 11 bases. As DNA, the CDR3 is TGTGCCAGCAGTTTGACCAGAGACTACCAAGAGACCCAGTACTTC. This sequence encodes CASSLTRDYQETQYF.

V and J are TRBV7-9 and TRBJ2-1; 13 bases line up with TRBD2. Germline V CDR1 and CDR2: SEHNR, FQNEAQ (reference sequence). With V trimmed by 2 bases and J by 4 bases, 2 bases remained unmatched. The CDR3 covers 16 residues. The CDR3 coding sequence is TGTGCCAGCAGCTTAACTAGCGGGAGGGCTTACAATGAGCAGTTCTTC. This sequence encodes CASSLTSGRAYNEQFF.

V usage is TRBV5-5 and J usage is TRBJ2-7; 7 nucleotides align to TRBD1. Germline lookup yields CDR1 SGHKS and CDR2 YYEKEE (reference sequence). J lost 7 bases, V lost 4 bases, and 5 bases had no gene match. The CDR3 has 12 amino acids. In DNA form, the CDR3 reads TGTGCCAGCAGCCGACAGGGCCTAGAGCAGTACGTC. It yields the protein CASSRQGLEQYV.

This clonotype was seen many times. The chain carries TRBV5-1 and TRBJ1-3, with 10 bases aligning to TRBD1. The V and J ends lost 4 bases and 4 bases, in that order; junction bases with no gene match: 11. Germline CDR1 SGHRS, CDR2 YFSETQ. The CDR3 contains 17 residues. CDR3 sequence: CASSIIPGQGVGNTIYF. Written as DNA, the CDR3 is TGCGCCAGCAGCATTATCCCCGGACAGGGGGTCGGAAACACCATATATTTT.

V usage is TRBV7-8 and J usage is TRBJ1-5, with TRBD1 identical over 8 bases. CDR1 is SGHVS and CDR2 is FQNEAQ in the germline V gene. After removal of 2 bases from V and 0 bases from J, the junction contained 15 bases not matched to a gene. The CDR3 totals 20 residues. CDR3: CASSLNSAGGLRHSNQPQHF. The CDR3 region has the DNA TGTGCCAGCAGCTTAAATTCGGCAGGGGGCCTTAGGCATAGCAATCAGCCCCAGCATTTT.

The chain is built from TRBV6-2 or TRBV6-3 and TRBJ2-1; 11 bases agree with TRBD2. Germline CDR1 and CDR2: MNHEY and SVGEGT. This CDR3 contains 18 residues. J lost 8 bases, V lost 6 bases, and 18 bases had no gene match. The CDR3 DNA reads TGTGCCAGCAGCCCTCCCTACCTACTAGCGGGAGACGGTCATGAGCAGTTCTTC. Translated, it gives CASSPPYLLAGDGHEQFF.

This clonotype has a count of ten or more. The chain uses TRBV20-1 and TRBJ1-1; unclear D gene. CDR1 is DFQATT, CDR2 SNEGSKA, per germline (reference sequence). The CDR3 loop spans 13 amino acids. Trimming stripped 5 bases from V and 4 bases from J, with 14 bases between. The CDR3 region is CSAGRDPGTEAFF. The CDR3 coding sequence is TGCAGTGCTGGGAGAGATCCAGGCACTGAAGCTTTCTTT.

This clonotype has ten or more counts. This chain joins TRBV20-1 and TRBJ2-1; D assignment may be TRBD1 or TRBD2 (5 bases each). This CDR3 spans 17 amino acids. Trimming shortened V by 0 bases and J by 9 bases, and 24 bases separated the two germline ends. From germline, CDR1 is DFQATT and CDR2 SNEGSKA (reference sequence). CDR3 nucleotide sequence: TGCAGTGCTAGAGACTCCTACCGGGACCCCCGCCATTCTGAGCAGTTCTTC. Residues: CSARDSYRDPRHSEQFF.

This clonotype was picked up many times. CDR3 sequence (DNA): TGTGCCAGCAGTGCTCAAGGGAGCAATCAGCCCCAGCATTTT. Translated, it gives CASSAQGSNQPQHF. The V and J genes are TRBV7-2 and TRBJ1-5; no reliable D call. The CDR3 runs to 14 residues. CDR1 is SGHTA and CDR2 is FQGNSA in the germline V gene. Trimming removed 6 bases from V and 1 base from J, with 10 bases in between.

The chain couples TRBV19 to TRBJ2-1; the match to TRBD2 covers 11 bases. CDR3 size: 20 residues. V dropped 2 bases and J dropped 7; count of bases not matched to a gene: 19. In germline, CDR1 is LNHDA, CDR2 SQIVND (reference sequence). CDR3 DNA: TGTGCCAGTAGTATAAGAGGACGGGCCTATAGCGGGAGGGCCGGAAATGAGCAGTTCTTC. Translated: CASSIRGRAYSGRAGNEQFF.

This clonotype was counted at least ten times. This sequence joins TRBV19 and TRBJ1-1; weak D call: TRBD1 (5 bases). The ends were cut back, 6 bases at V and 0 bases at J, with 11 bases in the middle. This CDR3 contains 14 residues. CDR1 is LNHDA, CDR2 SQIVND, per germline (reference sequence). The CDR3 protein is CASSPTVLNTEAFF. In nucleotides, the CDR3 is TGTGCCAGTAGCCCGACAGTACTGAACACTGAAGCTTTCTTT.

At least ten counts were recorded for this clonotype. The V call is TRBV28, the J call TRBJ2-7; 8 positions agree with TRBD2. This CDR3 has 14 amino acids. CDR1 and CDR2 from the germline V gene are MDHEN and SYDVKM. V lost 5 bases to trimming and J lost 2 bases; unmatched junction nucleotides: 5. CDR3 residues: CASSSREGPYEQYF. For the CDR3, the DNA is TGTGCCAGCAGTAGTCGGGAGGGCCCCTACGAGCAGTACTTC.

The chain uses TRBV19 and TRBJ1-1, with unresolved D. Germline loops: CDR1 LNHDA, CDR2 SQIVND (reference sequence). V lost 8 bases to trimming and J lost 3 bases, with 13 bases between them. This CDR3 has 13 amino acids. DNA for the CDR3: TGTGCCAGTCTAGGGAGCCTTTACACTGAAGCTTTCTTT. Translated: CASLGSLYTEAFF.

This clonotype was observed many times. The chain employs TRBV7-2 and TRBJ2-1; weak D call: TRBD2 (5 bases). Germline V gene sequence: CDR1 SGHTA, CDR2 FQGNSA. Deletions cut 1 base from V and 11 bases from J, with 18 bases between. This CDR3 comprises 15 residues. CDR3 nucleotide sequence: TGTGCCAGCAGCTTAGATGCGTCAGCGGCCACGAAGCAGTTCTTC. Its translation: CASSLDASAATKQFF.

This clonotype was detected many times. The chain joins TRBV3-1 to TRBJ1-1, with D maybe TRBD1 (6 bases). Germline V lookup: CDR1 LGHDT, CDR2 YNNKEL (reference sequence). This CDR3 is built from 14 residues. V lost 4 bases and J 8 bases, leaving 17 bases between the germline ends. The CDR3 nucleotides are TGTGCCAGCAGCCCTTTACGAGTTACAGGGGAAGCTTTCTTT. Translation gives CASSPLRVTGEAFF.

The chain carries TRBV4-1 and TRBJ2-1, with D tentatively TRBD2 (6 bases). This CDR3 comprises 12 residues. Germline CDR1 MGHRA, CDR2 YSYEKL. The ends were cut back, 3 bases at V and 7 bases at J, with 7 bases in the middle. This CDR3 is CASSHAGNEQFF. In DNA form, the CDR3 reads TGCGCCAGCAGCCATGCGGGGAATGAGCAGTTCTTC.